This T cell receptor beta chain was captured by sequencing in a study of regulatory T cells in long-lasting Graves disease. Findings of the study overall: Researchers examined only peripheral blood and not thyroid tissue.

TCR beta libraries were built with iRepertoire HTBI primers and Arm-PCR of CDR3 regions. TCRdb independently ran MiXCR on the multiplex PCR reads; one entry per CDR3 protein. Of some 410,000 distinct CDR3 sequences in the sample, around 15% were seen once. The CDR3 sequence is 14 residues long. With 3 bases removed from V and 6 bases from J, the gap between germline ends came to 12 bases. Time point meaning: newly diagnosed GD, antithyroid drugs for less than 3 months. Following extraction of RNA from PBMCs, that RNA was used to make the TCR library. Comment on this clonotype: Its antigen is currently unknown.

These data are also associated with another study on T cells in Graves' hyperthyroidism and ophthalmopathy.

This receptor was identified in a woman aged 25 to 39 with Graves disease. This material consisted of peripheral blood mononuclear cells (PBMCs), taken at new diagnosis, from a patient treated with antithyroid drugs. J is TRBJ1-5 and V is TRBV12-3 or TRBV12-4; TRBD1 is a possible D gene (5 bases). The CDR3, as DNA: TGTGCCAGCAGTTTCAGTCGGACAATTCAGCCCCAGCATTTT. Protein product: CASSFSRTIQPQHF.